The 25 T cell receptor beta chains given below trace back to one sample, sequenced in a study of graft-versus-host responses after intestinal transplantation (dated by TCRdb to the early 2020s). This specimen's time point label, interpreted: cells obtained before transplantation from donor or recipient. No antigen has been assigned to these receptors. Receptor libraries were prepared by the immunoSEQ multiplex PCR assay. TCRdb's version of the immuneACCESS table is confined to in-frame rearrangements and falls short of the full clone set. An unresolved V gene accounts for under half of the shortfall where checked; the remainder is of unknown origin. The sample table contains about 99,000 clones; only one count was recorded for 93% of them. The ten biggest clones cover more than 0.9% of the sample. Material: unstimulated CD8+ T cells sorted from spleen or lymph node cells, obtained before intestinal transplant. The receptors originated from a human donor who received an intestinal transplant.

The chain joins TRBV11-2 to TRBJ2-7, with TRBD2 identical over 10 bases. The germline gives CDR1 SGHAT, CDR2 FQNNGV. The CDR3 is 15 amino acids. V lost 1 base and J lost 6; bases outside the gene matches: 6. CDR3: CASSLVFSGGPEQYF. CDR3 sequence (DNA): TGTGCCAGCAGCTTAGTCTTTAGCGGGGGGCCCGAGCAGTACTTC.

The gene calls are TRBV2 and TRBJ2-4; 15 bases match TRBD2. Germline V CDR1 and CDR2: SNHLY, FYNNEI. The CDR3 has 18 residues. After removal of 6 bases from V and 5 bases from J, the junction contained 11 bases not matched to a gene. CDR3 DNA: TGTGCCAGCAGGCCACTAGGACTAGCGGGGGGGTCAGAAAACATTCAGTACTTC. This gives the protein CASRPLGLAGGSENIQYF. Drawing the rest from reference TRBV2 and TRBJ2-4, the complete variable domain is EPEVTQTPSHQVTQMGQEVILRCVPISNHLYFYWYRQILGQKVEFLVSFYNNEISEKSEIFDDQFSVERPDGSNFTLKIRSTKLEDSAMYFCASRPLGLAGGSENIQYFGAGTRLSVL.

The chain uses TRBV6-1 and TRBJ2-3, with a possible D match to TRBD2 (7 bases). Trimming shortened V by 2 bases and J by 1 base, and 13 bases separated the two germline ends. CDR3 length: 16 residues. Germline V gene lookup returns CDR1 MNHNS and CDR2 SASEGT. CDR3 region: CASSEYREGGTDTQYF. CDR3 in DNA: TGTGCCAGCAGTGAATACAGGGAGGGTGGCACAGATACGCAGTATTTT.

The chain uses TRBV7-9 and TRBJ1-1; D is perhaps TRBD1 (5 bases). Germline CDR1 and CDR2: SEHNR and FQNEAQ (reference sequence). This CDR3 contains 14 residues. V lost 5 bases and J 6 bases, leaving 16 bases between the germline ends. CDR3 coding DNA: TGTGCCAGCAGCCTTTCAGTAGGGGAAGCTGAAGCTTTCTTT. Protein product: CASSLSVGEAEAFF.

The J gene is TRBJ2-4, the V gene TRBV2; the D is unclear. Germline assignment: CDR1 SNHLY and CDR2 FYNNEI. The CDR3 sequence is 16 residues long. V was pared by 1 base and J by 2 bases, with 12 bases between. CDR3 protein: CASSEGAYRPKNIQYF. The CDR3 DNA is TGTGCCAGCAGTGAAGGCGCTTACAGACCCAAAAACATTCAGTACTTC.

This clone was observed a few times. The chain is built from TRBV19 and TRBJ1-1; the D gene is possibly TRBD1 (5 bases). The CDR3 runs 15 residues. V lost 6 bases and J 1 base, leaving 15 bases between the germline ends. Germline CDR1 and CDR2: LNHDA and SQIVND (reference sequence). The CDR3 reads CASSLFGGGNTEAFF. The CDR3 coding sequence is TGTGCCAGTAGCCTGTTCGGGGGTGGGAACACTGAAGCTTTCTTT.

The genes are TRBV7-9 and TRBJ1-4; 9 bases fit TRBD1. V lost 5 bases and J lost 8; bases outside the gene matches: 9. Germline lookup yields CDR1 SEHNR and CDR2 FQNEAQ (reference sequence). The CDR3 is 15 residues long. In DNA form, the CDR3 reads TGTGCCAGCAGCCCCGGGACAGGGCTCCGGGAAAAACTGTTTTTT. This codes for CASSPGTGLREKLFF.

The chain has TRBV11-3 and TRBJ2-1, with D unresolved. V lost 8 bases and J lost 2, with 10 bases in between. CDR3 length: 13 residues. Germline loops: CDR1 SGHNT, CDR2 YENEEA. CDR3 sequence: CASGQTPYNEQFF. CDR3 coding DNA: TGTGCCAGCGGGCAGACCCCCTACAATGAGCAGTTCTTC.

The chain links TRBV16 to TRBJ1-2, with a weak D call TRBD1 (5 bases). The CDR3 spans 15 residues. Germline CDR1 KGHSY, CDR2 FQNENV. The V end lost 0 bases, the J end lost 2 bases, and 10 bases lay between the germline ends. The CDR3, as DNA: TGTGCCAGCAGCCAATCCCAGGGCAGAAACTATGGCTACACCTTC. Protein: CASSQSQGRNYGYTF. Using reference TRBV16 and TRBJ1-2 for the parts outside the CDR3, the full variable domain is GEEVAQTPKHLVRGEGQKAKLYCAPIKGHSYVFWYQQVLKNEFKFLISFQNENVFDETGMPKERFSAKCLPNSPCSLEIQATKLEDSAVYFCASSQSQGRNYGYTFGSGTRLTVV.

The J gene is TRBJ1-5, the V gene TRBV7-8, with no clear D. Germline V gene sequence: CDR1 SGHVS, CDR2 FQNEAQ. CDR3 size: 15 residues. V lost 2 bases to trimming and J lost 0 bases, with 8 bases between them. This chain's CDR3 is CASSLSPYSNQPQHF. In DNA form, the CDR3 reads TGTGCCAGCAGCTTAAGCCCTTATAGCAATCAGCCCCAGCATTTT.

This chain connects TRBV9 to TRBJ1-1; perhaps TRBD1 as D (5 bases). The V and J ends lost 3 bases and 6 bases respectively, with 12 bases between them. The CDR3 runs 13 residues. Germline CDR1 and CDR2: SGDLS and YYNGEE. The CDR3 DNA sequence: TGTGCCAGCAGCGAGTGGGCAGGGTCTGAAGCTTTCTTT. It encodes CASSEWAGSEAFF.

V is TRBV7-9 and J is TRBJ2-7; D is perhaps TRBD2 (5 bases). The V end lost 6 bases, the J end lost 7 bases, and 16 bases lay between the germline ends. The germline V gene has CDR1 SEHNR and CDR2 FQNEAQ (reference sequence). The CDR3 length is 13 residues. The CDR3 loop is CASRSTTRWEQYF. The CDR3 coding sequence is TGTGCCAGCAGATCGACTACCCGGTGGGAGCAGTACTTC.

This clone was picked up one time. The rearrangement links TRBV10-2 to TRBJ2-3; the match to TRBD1 covers 8 bases. Germline V gene data show CDR1 as WSHSY and CDR2 as SAAADI. The CDR3 spans 15 residues. The trim removed 7 bases at V and 2 bases at J, leaving 8 bases unmatched. The CDR3 protein is CASKNRDRNTDTQYF. In DNA, the CDR3 is TGCGCCAGCAAGAACCGGGACAGGAACACAGATACGCAGTATTTT.

The chain links TRBV7-8 to TRBJ1-5; D remains ambiguous. This CDR3 is 15 amino acids long. With 1 base removed from V and 4 bases from J, the gap between germline ends came to 11 bases. Germline V gene data show CDR1 as SGHVS and CDR2 as FQNEAQ. The CDR3 protein is CASSLVSADNQPQHF. In DNA form, the CDR3 reads TGTGCCAGCAGCTTAGTATCAGCCGATAATCAGCCCCAGCATTTT. The entire variable domain, with the rest obtained from reference TRBV7-8 and TRBJ1-5, is as follows: GAGVSQSPRYKVAKRGQDVALRCDPISGHVSLFWYQQALGQGPEFLTYFQNEAQLDKSGLPSDRFFAERPEGSVSTLKIQRTQQEDSAVYLCASSLVSADNQPQHFGDGTRLSIL.

This chain joins TRBV5-6 and TRBJ2-3; 8 nucleotides align to TRBD2. Losses at the gene ends were 2 bases for V and 2 bases for J; bases not matched to a gene: 7. The CDR3 has 16 residues. CDR1 and CDR2 from the germline V gene are SGHDT and YYEEEE. The CDR3 loop reads CASSFWNSGATDTQYF. CDR3 nucleotides: TGTGCCAGCAGCTTTTGGAATAGCGGGGCCACAGATACGCAGTATTTT.

The chain joins TRBV4-2 to TRBJ2-2, with TRBD2 matching over 9 bases. CDR3 length: 18 residues. Germline values: CDR1 LGHNA, CDR2 YNFKEQ. The V gene end was trimmed by 4 bases and the J gene end by 5 bases; junction bases not matched to a gene: 14. CDR3 nucleotide sequence: TGTGCCAGCAGCCGTCTTGGCAGCGGGGGGTTTGGAACCGGGGAGCTGTTTTTT. This codes for CASSRLGSGGFGTGELFF.

A few counts support this clone. V is TRBV19 and J is TRBJ2-1; TRBD2 agrees at 13 bases. This CDR3 is built from 15 residues. CDR1 is LNHDA and CDR2 is SQIVND in the germline V gene (reference sequence). Trimming removed 3 bases from V and 6 bases from J; junction bases left unmatched: 2. CDR3 residues: CASSMGLAGLNEQFF. CDR3 nucleotides: TGTGCCAGTAGTATGGGACTAGCGGGACTCAATGAGCAGTTCTTC.

A single count supports this clone. V and J are TRBV6-6 and TRBJ2-3; the match to TRBD2 covers 10 bases. V trimming: 5 bases; J trimming: 1 base; junction bases outside the gene matches: 6. CDR1 MNHNY and CDR2 SVGAGI come from the germline V gene (reference sequence). This CDR3 is built from 16 residues. The CDR3 here is CASSPFLAGGTDTQYF. Written as DNA, the CDR3 is TGTGCCAGCAGTCCGTTCCTAGCGGGGGGCACAGATACGCAGTATTTT.

The V call is TRBV4-1, the J call TRBJ2-3; either TRBD1 or TRBD2 may supply D (5 bases each). V lost 6 bases, J lost 2 bases, and 18 bases lay in between. Germline assignment: CDR1 MGHRA and CDR2 YSYEKL. This CDR3 is built from 16 residues. The CDR3 DNA reads TGCGCCAGCAGTGAGGGGCTAAATATAAACACAGATACGCAGTATTTT. It is translated as CASSEGLNINTDTQYF.

The chain employs TRBV7-7 and TRBJ2-3, with 10 bases aligning to TRBD1. With V trimmed by 3 bases and J by 7 bases, 4 bases remained unmatched. This CDR3 spans 14 amino acids. Per the germline V gene, CDR1 is SSHAT and CDR2 is FNYEAQ (reference sequence). The CDR3 nucleotides are TGTGCCAGCAGCTTTGGGACAGGGGCGAATACGCAGTATTTT. This codes for CASSFGTGANTQYF.

The chain combines TRBV5-5 with TRBJ1-2, with a possible D match to TRBD1 (5 bases). The CDR3 is made up of 14 amino acids. Germline V gene sequence: CDR1 SGHKS, CDR2 YYEKEE (reference sequence). With 0 bases removed from V and 2 bases from J, the gap between germline ends came to 8 bases. CDR3 DNA sequence: TGTGCCAGCAGCTTGGGTCAGGGAAACTATGGCTACACCTTC. Residues: CASSLGQGNYGYTF.

The chain has TRBV27 and TRBJ2-1; D is ambiguous. This CDR3 has 14 residues. The V and J ends lost 7 bases and 0 bases respectively, with 10 bases between them. Germline CDR1 MNHEY, CDR2 SMNVEV (reference sequence). This CDR3 is CASTLLGSYNEQFF. As DNA, the CDR3 is TGTGCCAGCACCCTATTAGGCTCCTACAATGAGCAGTTCTTC.

The rearrangement uses TRBV6-5 and TRBJ2-7; no definite D call. Between the trimmed V and J ends, which lost 6 bases and 4 bases, there was a span of 7 bases. The CDR3 contains 11 residues. Germline V CDR1 and CDR2: MNHEY, SVGAGI. The CDR3, as DNA: TGTGCCAGCAGCAAAAATTACGAGCAGTACTTC. Translation gives CASSKNYEQYF.

This chain uses TRBV7-8 with TRBJ2-1; D is undetermined. V gave up 0 bases and J gave up 8 bases, with 5 bases separating them. The CDR3 sequence is 12 residues long. Germline V CDR1 and CDR2: SGHVS, FQNEAQ. The CDR3 DNA reads TGTGCCAGCAGCTTAGCGCGATATGAGCAGTTCTTC. Protein: CASSLARYEQFF.

The V gene is TRBV2, the J gene TRBJ2-1; D possibly matches TRBD1 or TRBD2 (5 bases each). V shed 2 bases and J shed 3 bases, with 14 bases lying between them. Per the germline V gene, CDR1 is SNHLY and CDR2 is FYNNEI. There are 16 residues in the CDR3. CDR3 region: CASSETPPGSYNEQFF. For the CDR3, the DNA is TGTGCCAGCAGTGAAACCCCCCCAGGGAGCTACAATGAGCAGTTCTTC.